These 17 T cell receptor beta chains came from one sample sequenced in a study of blood T cell repertoires in COVID-19. Sequenced by immunoSEQ multiplex PCR; TCRdb stores in-frame clones only, minus some. The data contain hundreds of thousands of clones, more than 70% of them singletons. The material sequenced was peripheral blood. Every receptor here comes from a woman in her thirties who had recovered from COVID-19.

The CDR3 nucleotides read TGTGCCAGCAGTGAAAGGGGATCACCCCTCCACTTT. Translated, it gives CASSERGSPLHF. The V gene is TRBV6-1, the J gene TRBJ1-6; a weak D match, TRBD1 (5 bases). This CDR3 has 12 residues. Per germline, CDR1 MNHNS and CDR2 SASEGT. Trimming removed 2 bases from V and 10 bases from J, with 6 bases in between.

The J gene is TRBJ2-5, the V gene TRBV2, with D tentatively TRBD1 (6 bases). Trimming stripped 6 bases from V and 1 base from J, with 12 bases between. The CDR3 covers 14 residues. The germline CDR1 and CDR2 sequences are SNHLY and FYNNEI. CDR3 amino acids: CASRRAGVQETQYF. CDR3 nucleotides: TGTGCCAGCAGGCGGGCAGGGGTCCAAGAGACCCAGTACTTC.

This clone was counted a single time. The chain joins TRBV4-3 to TRBJ2-1; 8 bases map to TRBD1. Trimming at V came to 1 base and at J to 9 bases, leaving 8 bases not matched to a gene. The CDR3 consists of 15 residues. Germline-derived CDR1 and CDR2 are LGHNA and YSLEER. DNA of the CDR3: TGCGCCAGCAGCCAAGTGGGCCAGGGGGCGAGTGAGCAGTTCTTC. This encodes CASSQVGQGASEQFF.

The J gene is TRBJ1-1, the V gene TRBV11-2; tentatively, D is TRBD1 (6 bases). The CDR3 is made up of 15 amino acids. CDR1 and CDR2 from the germline V gene are SGHAT and FQNNGV. The ends were cut back, 5 bases at V and 0 bases at J, with 13 bases in the middle. The CDR3 bases are TGTGCCAGCAGCCTGTACAGGGTCTTGAACACTGAAGCTTTCTTT. Amino acids: CASSLYRVLNTEAFF.

The CDR3 sequence is CASSRDQGYNSPLHF. DNA of the CDR3: TGTGCCAGCAGCAGAGACCAGGGTTATAATTCACCCCTCCACTTT. The chain employs TRBV11-1 and TRBJ1-6; D might be TRBD1 (5 bases). Trimming left V 5 bases short and J 4 bases short, with 12 bases between. The CDR3 runs 15 residues. Germline V lookup: CDR1 SGHAT, CDR2 FQDESV (reference sequence).

The chain recombines TRBV3-1 (or the pseudogene TRBV3-2) with TRBJ2-5; 9 bases align to TRBD2. In germline, CDR1 is LGHDT, CDR2 YNNKEL (reference sequence). This CDR3 is built from 16 residues. Trimming cost V 6 bases and J 4 bases; bases outside gene matches: 12. The chain's CDR3 is CASRSSGGRIIETQYF. CDR3 sequence (DNA): TGTGCCAGCAGGTCGAGCGGGGGGCGCATTATAGAGACCCAGTACTTC.

The chain is built from TRBV3-1 (or the pseudogene TRBV3-2) and TRBJ2-3; D gene ambiguous. The V end lost 0 bases, the J end lost 2 bases, and 18 bases lay between the germline ends. CDR1 and CDR2 (germline): LGHDT, YNNKEL (reference sequence). The CDR3 is made up of 18 amino acids. The CDR3 sequence: CASSQDYLGRRLTDTQYF. The CDR3 nucleotides are TGTGCCAGCAGCCAAGATTATTTGGGCAGACGGCTCACAGATACGCAGTATTTT.

The CDR3 region has the DNA TGTGCCAGCAGTGACTGGACAGGGCGTGCAACTAATGAAAAACTGTTTTTT. This translates into CASSDWTGRATNEKLFF. This chain joins TRBV25-1 and TRBJ1-4; 8 nucleotides match TRBD1. Trimming took 3 bases from V and 0 from J; bases not matched to a gene: 6. The CDR3 is made up of 17 amino acids. Germline-derived CDR1 and CDR2 are MGHDK and SYGVNS.

The V call is TRBV27, the J call TRBJ2-7; possibly TRBD2 for D (5 bases). The germline CDR1 and CDR2 sequences are MNHEY and SMNVEV (reference sequence). The V end lost 3 bases, the J end lost 3 bases, and 15 bases lay between the germline ends. CDR3 length: 15 residues. CDR3 sequence: CASSFLGGPHYEQYF. The CDR3, as DNA: TGTGCCAGCAGTTTCCTCGGAGGCCCCCACTACGAGCAGTACTTC.

The rearrangement joins TRBV7-2 to TRBJ1-4; 11 bases are a match to TRBD1. The V gene end was trimmed by 0 bases and the J gene end by 8 bases; junction bases not matched to a gene: 5. Germline V CDR1 and CDR2: SGHTA, FQGNSA. This CDR3 contains 16 residues. The CDR3 region is CASSLASGTGGEKLFF. CDR3 nucleotide sequence: TGTGCCAGCAGCTTAGCCTCCGGGACAGGGGGAGAAAAACTGTTTTTT. Combining the CDR3 with reference TRBV7-2 and TRBJ1-4 gives the whole variable domain GAGVSQSPSNKVTEKGKDVELRCDPISGHTALYWYRQSLGQGLEFLIYFQGNSAPDKSGLPSDRFSAERTGGSVSTLTIQRTQQEDSAVYLCASSLASGTGGEKLFFGSGTQLSVL.

The V and J genes are TRBV9 and TRBJ2-1, with 7 bases fitting TRBD2. This CDR3 comprises 17 residues. V was clipped by 0 bases and J by 2 bases; unmatched bases: 8. Germline V gives CDR1 SGDLS, CDR2 YYNGEE. The CDR3 DNA sequence: TGTGCCAGCAGCGTAGAGGGGAGGGCCACGACCTACAATGAGCAGTTCTTC. Its protein product is CASSVEGRATTYNEQFF.

V and J are TRBV6-2 or TRBV6-3 and TRBJ1-5; D remains ambiguous. The V gene's germline CDR1 is MNHEY and CDR2 SVGEGT. The CDR3 has 12 residues. Trimming removed 4 bases at V and 6 bases at J, with 7 bases between. CDR3 protein: CASSSRGQPQHF. The CDR3 coding sequence is TGTGCCAGCAGTTCCCGCGGTCAGCCCCAGCATTTT.

This chain joins TRBV20-1 and TRBJ2-7; 11 bases agree with TRBD2. V was pared by 3 bases and J by 3 bases, with 4 bases of the junction left unmatched. Germline V CDR1 and CDR2: DFQATT, SNEGSKA (reference sequence). The CDR3 has 14 amino acids. The CDR3 DNA follows: TGCAGTGCTAGTCAACTAGCGGGGGTCTACGAGCAGTACTTC. The encoded protein is CSASQLAGVYEQYF.

In its sample, this clone was seen a few times. This rearrangement joins TRBV7-9 to TRBJ1-5; D not certain. The CDR3 is 13 amino acids. Germline loops: CDR1 SEHNR, CDR2 FQNEAQ (reference sequence). The V gene lost 0 bases and the J gene lost 5 bases, with 5 bases spanning the gap. Written as DNA, the CDR3 is TGTGCCAGCAGCTTAGCTAGTGATCAGCCCCAGCATTTT. Translated: CASSLASDQPQHF.

CDR3 in amino acids: CASSYWRVPGNTIYF. The CDR3 DNA reads TGTGCCAGCAGCTACTGGCGGGTTCCTGGAAACACCATATATTTT. V usage is TRBV7-9 and J usage is TRBJ1-3, with D unresolved. The V gene lost 4 bases and the J gene lost 2 bases, with 12 bases spanning the gap. Germline CDR1 reads SEHNR; CDR2 reads FQNEAQ (reference sequence). There are 15 residues in the CDR3.

The table lists this clone with many counts. The chain has TRBV4-2 and TRBJ2-7; maybe TRBD2 (6 bases). V was clipped by 1 base and J by 6 bases, with 19 bases between them. CDR3 length equals 16 residues. CDR1 is LGHNA and CDR2 is YNFKEQ in the germline V gene. In DNA, the CDR3 is TGTGCCAGCAGCCAAGCGGTACGAGACTCCGGGGGCGAGCAGTACTTC. As protein: CASSQAVRDSGGEQYF.

The chain employs TRBV6-5 and TRBJ1-3; 7 bases are a match to TRBD1. V trimming: 6 bases; J trimming: 0 bases; junction bases outside the gene matches: 5. The CDR3 is 15 amino acids. Looked up from germline, CDR1 is MNHEY and CDR2 is SVGAGI. The CDR3 loop is CASRGQWDSGNTIYF. In DNA, the CDR3 is TGTGCCAGCAGGGGACAGTGGGACTCTGGAAACACCATATATTTT.